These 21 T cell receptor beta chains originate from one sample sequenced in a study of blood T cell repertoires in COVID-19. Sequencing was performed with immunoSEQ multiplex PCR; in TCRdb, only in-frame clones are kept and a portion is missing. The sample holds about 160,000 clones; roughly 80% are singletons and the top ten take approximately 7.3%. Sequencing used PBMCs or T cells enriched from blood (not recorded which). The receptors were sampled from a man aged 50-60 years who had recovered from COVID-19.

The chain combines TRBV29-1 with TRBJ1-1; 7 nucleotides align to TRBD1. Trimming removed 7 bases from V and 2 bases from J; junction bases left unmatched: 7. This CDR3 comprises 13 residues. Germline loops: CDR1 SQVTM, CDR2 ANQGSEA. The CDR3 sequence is CSGGQVKNTEAFF. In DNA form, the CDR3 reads TGCAGCGGTGGACAGGTCAAAAACACTGAAGCTTTCTTT.

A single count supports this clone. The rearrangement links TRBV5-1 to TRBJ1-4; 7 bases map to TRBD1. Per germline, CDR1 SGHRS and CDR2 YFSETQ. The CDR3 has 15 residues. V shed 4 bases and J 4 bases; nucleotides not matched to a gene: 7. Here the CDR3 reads CASSPTGTDNEKLFF. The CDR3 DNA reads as TGCGCCAGCAGCCCGACCGGGACAGATAATGAAAAACTGTTTTTT. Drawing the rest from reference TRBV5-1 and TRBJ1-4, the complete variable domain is KAGVTQTPRYLIKTRGQQVTLSCSPISGHRSVSWYQQTPGQGLQFLFEYFSETQRNKGNFPGRFSGRQFSNSRSEMNVSTLELGDSALYLCASSPTGTDNEKLFFGSGTQLSVL.

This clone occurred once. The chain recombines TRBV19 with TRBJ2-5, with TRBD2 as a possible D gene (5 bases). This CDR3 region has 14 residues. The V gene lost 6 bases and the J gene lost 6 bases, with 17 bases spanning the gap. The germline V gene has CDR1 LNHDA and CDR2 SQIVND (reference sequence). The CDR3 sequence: CASSGPGIPQTQYF. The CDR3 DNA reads TGTGCCAGTAGCGGACCGGGGATCCCGCAGACCCAGTACTTC.

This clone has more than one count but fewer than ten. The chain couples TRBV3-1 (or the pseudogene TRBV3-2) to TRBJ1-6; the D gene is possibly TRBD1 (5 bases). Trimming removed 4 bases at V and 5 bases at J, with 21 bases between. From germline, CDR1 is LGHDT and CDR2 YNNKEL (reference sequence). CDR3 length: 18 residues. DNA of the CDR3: TGTGCCAGCAGCCGAGAGGGACTCTTCGTCCGGGATAATTCACCCCTCCACTTT. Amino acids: CASSREGLFVRDNSPLHF.

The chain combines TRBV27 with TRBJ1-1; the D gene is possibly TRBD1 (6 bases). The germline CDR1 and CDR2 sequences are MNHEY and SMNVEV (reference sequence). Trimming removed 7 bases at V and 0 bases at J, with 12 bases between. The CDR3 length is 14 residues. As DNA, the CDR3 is TGTGCCAGCAATAGAGGGGGTATGAACACTGAAGCTTTCTTT. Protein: CASNRGGMNTEAFF.

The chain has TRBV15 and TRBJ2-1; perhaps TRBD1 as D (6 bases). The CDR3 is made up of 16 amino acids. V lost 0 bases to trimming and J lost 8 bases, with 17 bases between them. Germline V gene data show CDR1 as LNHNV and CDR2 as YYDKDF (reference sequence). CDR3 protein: CATSRDPGHLADEQFF. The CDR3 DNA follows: TGTGCCACCAGCAGAGATCCGGGACACCTTGCCGATGAGCAGTTCTTC.

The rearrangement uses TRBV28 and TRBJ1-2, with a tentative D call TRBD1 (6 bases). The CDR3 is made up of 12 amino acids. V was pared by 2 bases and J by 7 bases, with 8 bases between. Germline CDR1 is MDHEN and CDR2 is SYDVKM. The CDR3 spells CASSLIGGGYTF. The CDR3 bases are TGTGCCAGCAGTTTAATAGGGGGTGGCTACACCTTC.

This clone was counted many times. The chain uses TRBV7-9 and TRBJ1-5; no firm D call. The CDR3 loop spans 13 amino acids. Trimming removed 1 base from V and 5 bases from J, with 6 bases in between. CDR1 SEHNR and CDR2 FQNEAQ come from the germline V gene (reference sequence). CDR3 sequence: CASSLEPDQPQHF. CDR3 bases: TGTGCCAGCAGCTTAGAACCGGATCAGCCCCAGCATTTT.

CDR3 sequence: CASRGETQYF. Here the CDR3 DNA reads TGTGCCAGCCGGGGGGAGACCCAGTACTTC. The V and J genes are TRBV12-3 or TRBV12-4 and TRBJ2-5; maybe TRBD2 (6 bases). V lost 8 bases and J 5 bases, leaving 6 bases between the germline ends. The CDR3 is 10 amino acids.

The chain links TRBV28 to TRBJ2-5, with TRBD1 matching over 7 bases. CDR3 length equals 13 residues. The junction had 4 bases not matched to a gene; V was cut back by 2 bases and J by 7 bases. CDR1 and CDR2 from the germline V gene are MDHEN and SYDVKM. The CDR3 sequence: CASSLDRVGTQYF. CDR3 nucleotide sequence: TGTGCCAGCAGTTTAGACAGGGTTGGGACCCAGTACTTC.

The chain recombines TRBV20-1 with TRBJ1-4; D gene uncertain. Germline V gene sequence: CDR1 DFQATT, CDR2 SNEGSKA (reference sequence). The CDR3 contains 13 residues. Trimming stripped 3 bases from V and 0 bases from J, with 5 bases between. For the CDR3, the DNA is TGCAGTGCTAGTCGTGCAACTAATGAAAAACTGTTTTTT. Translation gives CSASRATNEKLFF.

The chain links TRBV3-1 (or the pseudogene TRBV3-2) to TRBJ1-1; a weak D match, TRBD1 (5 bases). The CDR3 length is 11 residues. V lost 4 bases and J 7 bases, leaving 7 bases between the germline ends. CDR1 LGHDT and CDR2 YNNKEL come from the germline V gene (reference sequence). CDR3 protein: CASSLRGEAFF. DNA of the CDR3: TGTGCCAGCAGCCTAAGGGGTGAAGCTTTCTTT.

CDR3: CASSEFAAGANVLTF. CDR3 in DNA: TGTGCCAGCAGTGAATTTGCGGCTGGGGCCAACGTCCTGACTTTC. V is TRBV25-1 and J is TRBJ2-6; D is undetermined. The V gene's germline CDR1 is MGHDK and CDR2 SYGVNS. With 1 base removed from V and 2 bases from J, the gap between germline ends came to 6 bases. This CDR3 comprises 15 residues.

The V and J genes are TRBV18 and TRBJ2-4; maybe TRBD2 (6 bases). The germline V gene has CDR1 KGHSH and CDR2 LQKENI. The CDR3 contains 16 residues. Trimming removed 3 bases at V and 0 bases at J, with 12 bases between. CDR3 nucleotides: TGTGCCAGCTCACCTCAGGAGGGGATAGCCAAAAACATTCAGTACTTC. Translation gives CASSPQEGIAKNIQYF. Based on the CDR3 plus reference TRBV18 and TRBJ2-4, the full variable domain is NAGVMQNPRHLVRRRGQEARLRCSPMKGHSHVYWYRQLPEEGLKFMVYLQKENIIDESGMPKERFSAEFPKEGPSILRIQQVVRGDSAAYFCASSPQEGIAKNIQYFGAGTRLSVL.

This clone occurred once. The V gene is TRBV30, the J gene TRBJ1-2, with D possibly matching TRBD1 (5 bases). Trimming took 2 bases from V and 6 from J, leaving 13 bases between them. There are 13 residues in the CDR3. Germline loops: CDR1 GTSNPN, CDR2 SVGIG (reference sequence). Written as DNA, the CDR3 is TGTGCCTGGAGTCGGCTGTCGGGGGATGGCTACACCTTC. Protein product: CAWSRLSGDGYTF.

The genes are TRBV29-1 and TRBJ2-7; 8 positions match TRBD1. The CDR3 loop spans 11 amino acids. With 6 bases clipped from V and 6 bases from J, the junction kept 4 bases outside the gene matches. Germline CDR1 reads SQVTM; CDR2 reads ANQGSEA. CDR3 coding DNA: TGCAGCGTCACGGACAGGGTCGAGCAGTACTTC. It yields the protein CSVTDRVEQYF.

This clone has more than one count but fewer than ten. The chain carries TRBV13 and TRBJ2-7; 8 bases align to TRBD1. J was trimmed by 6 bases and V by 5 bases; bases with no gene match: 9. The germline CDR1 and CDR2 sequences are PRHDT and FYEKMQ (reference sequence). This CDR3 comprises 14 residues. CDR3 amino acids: CASSPRQGNIEQYF. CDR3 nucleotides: TGTGCCAGCAGCCCCCGACAGGGGAATATCGAGCAGTACTTC. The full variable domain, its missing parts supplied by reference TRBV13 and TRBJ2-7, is AAGVIQSPRHLIKEKRETATLKCYPIPRHDTVYWYQQGPGQDPQFLISFYEKMQSDKGSIPDRFSAQQFSDYHSELNMSSLELGDSALYFCASSPRQGNIEQYFGPGTRLTVT.

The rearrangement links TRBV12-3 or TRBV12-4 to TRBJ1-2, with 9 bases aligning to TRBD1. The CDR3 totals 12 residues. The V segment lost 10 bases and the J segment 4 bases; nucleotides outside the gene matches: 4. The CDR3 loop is CATATGGYGYTF. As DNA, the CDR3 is TGTGCCACCGCGACAGGGGGCTATGGCTACACCTTC.

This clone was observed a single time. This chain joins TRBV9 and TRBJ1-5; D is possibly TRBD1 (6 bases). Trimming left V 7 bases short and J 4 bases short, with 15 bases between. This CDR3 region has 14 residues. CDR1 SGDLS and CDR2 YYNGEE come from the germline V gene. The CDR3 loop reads CASSRGSGNQPQHF. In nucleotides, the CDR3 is TGTGCCAGCTCAAGGGGGTCTGGGAATCAGCCCCAGCATTTT. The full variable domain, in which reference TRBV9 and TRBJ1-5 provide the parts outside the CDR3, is DSGVTQTPKHLITATGQRVTLRCSPRSGDLSVYWYQQSLDQGLQFLIQYYNGEERAKGNILERFSAQQFPDLHSELNLSSLELGDSALYFCASSRGSGNQPQHFGDGTRLSIL.

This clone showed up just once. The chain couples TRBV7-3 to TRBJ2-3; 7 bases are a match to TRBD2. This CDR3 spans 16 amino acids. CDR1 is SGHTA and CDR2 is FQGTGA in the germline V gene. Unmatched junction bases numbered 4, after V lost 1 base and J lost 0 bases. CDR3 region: CASSLMSGGSTDTQYF. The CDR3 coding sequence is TGTGCCAGCAGCTTAATGTCGGGGGGAAGCACAGATACGCAGTATTTT. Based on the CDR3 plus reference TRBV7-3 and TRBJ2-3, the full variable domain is GAGVSQTPSNKVTEKGKYVELRCDPISGHTALYWYRQSLGQGPEFLIYFQGTGAADDSGLPNDRFFAVRPEGSVSTLKIQRTERGDSAVYLCASSLMSGGSTDTQYFGPGTRLTVL.

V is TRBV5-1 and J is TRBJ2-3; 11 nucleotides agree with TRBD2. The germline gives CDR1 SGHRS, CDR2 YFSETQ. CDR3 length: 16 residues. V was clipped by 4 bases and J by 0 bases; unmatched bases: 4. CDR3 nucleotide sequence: TGCGCCAGCAGCCCTCCTAGCGGGGGGAGCACAGATACGCAGTATTTT. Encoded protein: CASSPPSGGSTDTQYF.